What follows are 12 T cell receptor beta chains derived from one specimen sequenced in a study of T cell responses to AZD1222 COVID-19 vaccine. TCRdb's table, derived via immunoSEQ multiplex PCR, lists solely in-frame clones and lacks some. The data hold tens of thousands of clones, with more than 65% observed a single time. The sequences come from peripheral blood, collected on day 0 of MenACWY control vaccination. These receptors were taken from an adult in good health.

The CDR3 DNA reads as TGTGCCAGCAGTTTTCGCGGACAGTCGGGACAGAGGAGCTACACCTTC. This sequence encodes CASSFRGQSGQRSYTF. The chain employs TRBV27 and TRBJ1-2; 7 bases line up with TRBD1. The J segment lost 9 bases and the V segment lost 3 bases, leaving 16 bases of the junction unmatched. Germline V gene data show CDR1 as MNHEY and CDR2 as SMNVEV (reference sequence). This CDR3 contains 16 residues.

This chain joins TRBV4-1 and TRBJ1-2; a weak D match, TRBD1 (5 bases). CDR1 is MGHRA, CDR2 YSYEKL, per germline. The length of the CDR3 is 13 residues. Trimming removed 10 bases at V and 7 bases at J, with 19 bases between. CDR3 nucleotides: TGCGCCACCGGACGCGTGGGGCTGAGTGGCTACACCTTC. It translates to CATGRVGLSGYTF.

V usage is TRBV19 and J usage is TRBJ2-3; D unclear. Trimming took off 3 bases at V and 0 bases at J, with 7 bases between the two ends. Germline V CDR1 and CDR2: LNHDA, SQIVND (reference sequence). The CDR3 is 14 amino acids. The CDR3 nucleotides are TGTGCCAGTAGTATTTTCCAGAGCACAGATACGCAGTATTTT. Translating gives CASSIFQSTDTQYF.

This clone was recorded only once. This chain links TRBV27 with TRBJ1-4, with 7 bases aligning to TRBD1. The CDR3 has 14 amino acids. Germline values: CDR1 MNHEY, CDR2 SMNVEV (reference sequence). The V and J ends lost 5 bases and 1 base, in that order; junction bases with no gene match: 1. The CDR3: CASSNRGTNEKLFF. The CDR3 coding sequence is TGTGCCAGCAGTAACAGGGGAACTAATGAAAAACTGTTTTTT. Filled out from reference TRBV27 and TRBJ1-4, the complete variable domain reads EAQVTQNPRYLITVTGKKLTVTCSQNMNHEYMSWYRQDPGLGLRQIYYSMNVEVTDKGDVPEGYKVSRKEKRNFPLILESPSPNQTSLYFCASSNRGTNEKLFFGSGTQLSVL.

The chain couples TRBV10-2 to TRBJ2-5; TRBD2 agrees at 13 bases. This CDR3 spans 15 amino acids. J lost 3 bases, V lost 6 bases, and 4 bases had no gene match. CDR1 WSHSY and CDR2 SAAADI come from the germline V gene. CDR3 coding DNA: TGCGCCAGCAGATCCGGGACTAGCGGGGAAGAGACCCAGTACTTC. Translating it yields CASRSGTSGEETQYF.

This clone was seen only once. The V gene is TRBV30, the J gene TRBJ1-2; TRBD1 might be the D (5 bases). Trimming removed 2 bases at V and 6 bases at J, with 16 bases between. The germline gives CDR1 GTSNPN, CDR2 SVGIG (reference sequence). The CDR3 contains 14 residues. CDR3 bases: TGTGCCTGGAGTCTCCAATCCGGGACGGATGGCTACACCTTC. Translating it yields CAWSLQSGTDGYTF.

The V gene is TRBV5-6, the J gene TRBJ2-5; 10 nucleotides agree with TRBD2. The junction had 5 bases not matched to a gene; V was cut back by 4 bases and J by 5 bases. The CDR3 runs to 14 residues. The germline CDR1 and CDR2 sequences are SGHDT and YYEEEE. The chain's CDR3 is CASSAELAGETQYF. The CDR3 bases are TGTGCCAGCAGCGCGGAACTAGCGGGGGAGACCCAGTACTTC.

The chain has TRBV10-3 and TRBJ2-1, with D perhaps matching TRBD1 (6 bases). V lost 6 bases, J lost 6 bases, and 15 bases lay in between. Germline V lookup: CDR1 ENHRY, CDR2 SYGVKD. The CDR3 sequence is 14 residues long. CDR3 coding DNA: TGTGCCATCAGGGCGGCGGTAGGGGGCAATGAGCAGTTCTTC. The encoded protein is CAIRAAVGGNEQFF.

The genes are TRBV15 and TRBJ1-2; 8 bases match TRBD1. This CDR3 is 13 amino acids long. The trim removed 1 base at V and 5 bases at J, leaving 0 bases unmatched. The germline V gene has CDR1 LNHNV and CDR2 YYDKDF (reference sequence). The CDR3 DNA reads as TGTGCCACCAGCAGAGGACAGGGGTATGGCTACACCTTC. This translates into CATSRGQGYGYTF. The full variable domain, in which reference TRBV15 and TRBJ1-2 provide the parts outside the CDR3, is DAMVIQNPRYQVTQFGKPVTLSCSQTLNHNVMYWYQQKSSQAPKLLFHYYDKDFNNEADTPDNFQSRRPNTSFCFLDIRSPGLGDTAMYLCATSRGQGYGYTFGSGTRLTVV.

This chain joins TRBV2 and TRBJ2-2; tentative D call: TRBD1 (5 bases). V was pared by 6 bases and J by 1 base, with 9 bases between. This CDR3 is built from 14 residues. Germline V lookup: CDR1 SNHLY, CDR2 FYNNEI. CDR3 protein: CASRGRLNTGELFF. CDR3 nucleotides: TGTGCCAGCAGGGGGCGGCTGAACACCGGGGAGCTGTTTTTT. Using reference TRBV2 and TRBJ2-2 for the parts outside the CDR3, the full variable domain is EPEVTQTPSHQVTQMGQEVILRCVPISNHLYFYWYRQILGQKVEFLVSFYNNEISEKSEIFDDQFSVERPDGSNFTLKIRSTKLEDSAMYFCASRGRLNTGELFFGEGSRLTVL.

This clone occurred a few times. The chain employs TRBV6-5 and TRBJ1-2; D is perhaps TRBD1 (6 bases). The CDR3 sequence is 12 residues long. The V gene lost 6 bases and the J gene lost 8 bases, with 13 bases spanning the gap. Germline-derived CDR1 and CDR2 are MNHEY and SVGAGI. The chain's CDR3 is CASSPGQSGYTF. The CDR3 nucleotides read TGTGCCAGCAGCCCCGGACAGAGCGGCTACACCTTC.

The genes are TRBV19 and TRBJ2-3, with D possibly matching TRBD1 (6 bases). This CDR3 is 15 amino acids long. V lost 5 bases, J lost 4 bases, and 16 bases lay in between. Germline V lookup: CDR1 LNHDA, CDR2 SQIVND (reference sequence). CDR3 sequence reads: CASSALTGFSDTQYF. DNA of the CDR3: TGTGCCAGTAGTGCGCTTACAGGGTTCTCAGATACGCAGTATTTT.